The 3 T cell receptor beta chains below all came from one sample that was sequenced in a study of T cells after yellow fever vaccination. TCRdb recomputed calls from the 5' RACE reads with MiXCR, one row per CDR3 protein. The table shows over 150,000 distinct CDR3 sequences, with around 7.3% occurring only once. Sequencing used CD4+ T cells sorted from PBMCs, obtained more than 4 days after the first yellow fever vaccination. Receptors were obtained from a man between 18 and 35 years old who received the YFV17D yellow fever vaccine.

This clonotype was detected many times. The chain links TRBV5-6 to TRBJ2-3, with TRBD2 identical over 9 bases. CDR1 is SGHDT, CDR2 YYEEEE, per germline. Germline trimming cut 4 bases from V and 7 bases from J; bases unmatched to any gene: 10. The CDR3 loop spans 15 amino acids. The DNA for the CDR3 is TGTGCCAGCAGCCAGGACCTAGCGGGGTATTATACGCAGTATTTT. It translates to CASSQDLAGYYTQYF.

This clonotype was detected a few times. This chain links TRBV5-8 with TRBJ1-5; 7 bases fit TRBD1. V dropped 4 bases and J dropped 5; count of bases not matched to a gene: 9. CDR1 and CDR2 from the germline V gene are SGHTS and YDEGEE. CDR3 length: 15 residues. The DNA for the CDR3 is TGTGCCAGCAGCCAAGACAGGACAGGTTATCAGCCCCAGCATTTT. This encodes CASSQDRTGYQPQHF.

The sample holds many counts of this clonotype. Written as DNA, the CDR3 is TGCGCCAGCAGCTTAACAGGGGTTAAAGAGACCCAGTACTTC. It is translated as CASSLTGVKETQYF. V gene TRBV5-1 combines with J gene TRBJ2-5, with 7 bases fitting TRBD1. The junction had 4 bases not matched to a gene; V was cut back by 2 bases and J by 3 bases. Germline values: CDR1 SGHRS, CDR2 YFSETQ. The length of the CDR3 is 14 residues.